This note documents a single T cell receptor (beta chain) sequence. Its antigen is currently unknown. Profiling relied on immunoSEQ multiplex PCR, and the TCRdb table lists in-frame clones only, not all of them. Among around 59,000 clones listed, under 80% were seen once. This record comes from a study of vaccination effects on CD4 cells after COVID-19. This CDR3 spans 13 amino acids. V was cut by 7 bases and J by 1 base, with 10 bases left in between. CDR1 and CDR2 (germline): SNHLY, FYNNEI. Antigen-specific CD4+ T cell clonotypes were called by their expansion after viral peptide-pool culture in ViraFEST. Culturing for approximately 10 days preceded CD4+ T cell isolation. Two-dose vaccination with either BNT162b2 or mRNA-1273 was given to the participants.

This specimen consisted of CD4+ T cells from PBMCs cultured with HCoV-OC43 spike peptides, obtained after COVID-19 vaccination. Subset described: HCoV-OC43 spike overlapping peptide pool stimulation. The chain couples TRBV2 to TRBJ1-1; no definite D call. This TCR derives from a human donor who received a COVID-19 vaccine. CDR3 sequence: CASTFIENTEAFF. The CDR3, as DNA: TGTGCCAGCACCTTCATAGAGAACACTGAAGCTTTCTTT.